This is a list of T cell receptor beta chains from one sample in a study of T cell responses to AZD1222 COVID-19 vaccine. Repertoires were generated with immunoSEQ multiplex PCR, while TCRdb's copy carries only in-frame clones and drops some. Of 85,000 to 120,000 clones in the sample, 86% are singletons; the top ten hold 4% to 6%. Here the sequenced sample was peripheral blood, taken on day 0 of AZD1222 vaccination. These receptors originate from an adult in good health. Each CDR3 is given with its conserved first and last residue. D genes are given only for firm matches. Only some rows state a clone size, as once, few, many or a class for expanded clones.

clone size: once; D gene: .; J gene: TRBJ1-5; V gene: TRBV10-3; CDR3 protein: CAISEGRSNQPQHF; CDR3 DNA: TGTGCCATCAGTGAGGGACGGAGTAATCAGCCCCAGCATTTT
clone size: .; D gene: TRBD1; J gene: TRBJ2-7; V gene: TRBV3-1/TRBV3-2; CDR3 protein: CASSQGDGTDPYEQYF; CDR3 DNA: TGTGCCAGCAGCCAAGGCGATGGGACAGATCCTTACGAGCAGTACTTC
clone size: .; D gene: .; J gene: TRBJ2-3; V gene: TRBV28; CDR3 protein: CASSFTGSADTQYF; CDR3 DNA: TGTGCCAGCAGTTTTACGGGATCCGCAGATACGCAGTATTTT
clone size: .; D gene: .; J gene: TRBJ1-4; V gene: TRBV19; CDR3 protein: CASSRTVATNEKLFF; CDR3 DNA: TGTGCCAGTAGTCGGACAGTCGCAACTAATGAAAAACTGTTTTTT
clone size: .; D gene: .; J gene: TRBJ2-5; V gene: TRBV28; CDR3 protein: CASSLNGRVGKTQYF; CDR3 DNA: TGTGCCAGCAGTTTAAACGGCCGGGTGGGGAAGACCCAGTACTTC
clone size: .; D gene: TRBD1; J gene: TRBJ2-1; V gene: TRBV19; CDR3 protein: CASNPGQASYNEQFF; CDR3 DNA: TGTGCCAGTAATCCGGGACAGGCCTCCTACAATGAGCAGTTCTTC
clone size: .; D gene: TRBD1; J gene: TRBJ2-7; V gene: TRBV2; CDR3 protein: CASIRDRGSHEQYF; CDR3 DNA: TGTGCCAGCATCCGGGACAGGGGGAGCCACGAGCAGTACTTC
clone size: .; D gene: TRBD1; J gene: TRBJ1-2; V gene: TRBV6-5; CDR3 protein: CASSPGQANYGYTF; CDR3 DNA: TGTGCCAGCAGCCCCGGACAGGCTAACTATGGCTACACCTTC
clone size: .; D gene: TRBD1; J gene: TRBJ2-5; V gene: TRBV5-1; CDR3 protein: CASSFRQGGETQYF; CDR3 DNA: TGCGCCAGCAGCTTCCGACAGGGGGGTGAGACCCAGTACTTC
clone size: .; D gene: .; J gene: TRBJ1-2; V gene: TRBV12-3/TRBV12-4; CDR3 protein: CASSPPGWGGYTF; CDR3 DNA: TGTGCCAGCAGTCCCCCGGGTTGGGGTGGCTACACCTTC
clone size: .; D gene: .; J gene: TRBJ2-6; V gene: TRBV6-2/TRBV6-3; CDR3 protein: CASSWVPGGPSSGANVLTF; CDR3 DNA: TGTGCCAGCAGTTGGGTGCCGGGGGGCCCGAGCTCTGGGGCCAACGTCCTGACTTTC
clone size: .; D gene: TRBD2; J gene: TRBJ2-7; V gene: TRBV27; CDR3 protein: CASSPGLAGVGEQYF; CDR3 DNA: TGTGCCAGCAGTCCAGGACTAGCGGGAGTAGGAGAGCAGTACTTC
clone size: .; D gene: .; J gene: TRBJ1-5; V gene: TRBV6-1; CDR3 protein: CASSEAGGIHQPQHF; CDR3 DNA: TGTGCCAGCAGTGAAGCGGGAGGGATTCATCAGCCCCAGCATTTT
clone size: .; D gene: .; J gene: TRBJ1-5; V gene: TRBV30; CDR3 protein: CAWSGSRRNQPQHF; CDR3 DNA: TGTGCCTGGAGTGGATCTCGGAGGAATCAGCCCCAGCATTTT
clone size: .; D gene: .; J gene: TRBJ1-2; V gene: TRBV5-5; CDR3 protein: CASSADSPRRGYTF; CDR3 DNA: TGTGCCAGCAGCGCCGACAGCCCCCGGAGGGGCTACACCTTC
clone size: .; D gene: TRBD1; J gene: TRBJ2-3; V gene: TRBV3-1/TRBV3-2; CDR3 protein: CASSTTGELDTQYF; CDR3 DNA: TGTGCCAGCAGCACAACAGGGGAGCTGGATACGCAGTATTTT
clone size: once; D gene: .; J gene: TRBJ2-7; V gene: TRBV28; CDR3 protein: CASIGQSYEQYF; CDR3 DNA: TGTGCCAGCATCGGACAGTCCTACGAGCAGTACTTC
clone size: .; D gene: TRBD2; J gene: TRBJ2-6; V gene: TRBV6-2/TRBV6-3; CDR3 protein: CASSSRTSGASGANVLTF; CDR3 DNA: TGTGCCAGCAGCTCCCGGACTAGCGGGGCCTCTGGGGCCAACGTCCTGACTTTC
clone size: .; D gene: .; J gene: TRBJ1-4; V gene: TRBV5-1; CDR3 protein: CASSGGTFGEKLFF; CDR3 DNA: TGCGCCAGCAGCGGGGGGACATTCGGTGAAAAACTGTTTTTT
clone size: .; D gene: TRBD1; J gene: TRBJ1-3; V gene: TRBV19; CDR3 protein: CASSIGQDSGNTIYF; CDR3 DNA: TGTGCCAGTAGTATTGGACAGGACTCTGGAAACACCATATATTTT
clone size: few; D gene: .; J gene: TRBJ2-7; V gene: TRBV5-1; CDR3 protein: CASSLDRVYGEQYF; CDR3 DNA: TGCGCCAGCAGCTTGGACAGGGTTTATGGCGAGCAGTACTTC
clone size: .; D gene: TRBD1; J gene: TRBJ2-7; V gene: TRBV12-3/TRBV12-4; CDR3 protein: CACRRTGSYEQYF; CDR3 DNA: TGTGCCTGTCGCCGGACAGGTTCCTACGAGCAGTACTTC
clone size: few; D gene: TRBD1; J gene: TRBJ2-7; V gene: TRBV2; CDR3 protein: CASGTGGYEQYF; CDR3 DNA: TGTGCCAGCGGAACAGGGGGCTACGAGCAGTACTTC
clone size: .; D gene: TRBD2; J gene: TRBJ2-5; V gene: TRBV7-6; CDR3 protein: CASSLLEGREGETQYF; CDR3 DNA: TGTGCCAGCAGCTTACTCGAGGGCAGGGAGGGAGAGACCCAGTACTTC
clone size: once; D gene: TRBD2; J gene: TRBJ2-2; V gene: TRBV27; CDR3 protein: CASSLRVASGKGNGELFF; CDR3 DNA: TGTGCCAGCAGTCTACGAGTGGCTAGCGGGAAAGGGAACGGGGAGCTGTTTTTT
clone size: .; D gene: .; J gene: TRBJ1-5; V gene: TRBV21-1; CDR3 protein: CASSPGQGAGQPQHF; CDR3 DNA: TGTGCCAGCAGCCCGGGGCAGGGGGCCGGTCAGCCCCAGCATTTT
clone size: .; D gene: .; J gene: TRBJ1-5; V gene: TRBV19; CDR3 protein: CASSTRREIYSNQPQHF; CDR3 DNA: TGTGCCAGTAGTACCCGCAGGGAGATATATAGCAATCAGCCCCAGCATTTT
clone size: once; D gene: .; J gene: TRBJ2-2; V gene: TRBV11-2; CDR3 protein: CASSLAGSAIPNTGELFF; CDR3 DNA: TGTGCCAGCAGCTTAGCTGGCAGTGCTATCCCGAACACCGGGGAGCTGTTTTTT